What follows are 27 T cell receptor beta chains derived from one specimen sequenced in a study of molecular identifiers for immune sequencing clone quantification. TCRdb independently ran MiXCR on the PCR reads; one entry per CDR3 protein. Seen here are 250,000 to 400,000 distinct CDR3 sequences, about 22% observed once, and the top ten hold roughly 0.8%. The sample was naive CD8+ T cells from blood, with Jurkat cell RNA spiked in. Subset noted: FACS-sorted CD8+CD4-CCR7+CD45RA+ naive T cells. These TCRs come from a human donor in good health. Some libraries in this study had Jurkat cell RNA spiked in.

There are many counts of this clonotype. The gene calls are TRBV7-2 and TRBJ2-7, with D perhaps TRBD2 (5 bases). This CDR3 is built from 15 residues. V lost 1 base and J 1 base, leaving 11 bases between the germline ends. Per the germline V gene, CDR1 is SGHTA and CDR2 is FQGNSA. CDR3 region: CASSLVEGKSYEQYF. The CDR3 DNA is TGTGCCAGCAGCTTAGTAGAGGGAAAGTCCTACGAGCAGTACTTC.

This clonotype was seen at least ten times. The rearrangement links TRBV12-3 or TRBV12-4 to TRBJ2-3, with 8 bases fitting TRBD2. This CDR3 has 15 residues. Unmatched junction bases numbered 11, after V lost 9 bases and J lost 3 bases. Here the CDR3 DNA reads TGTGCCAGTGGCCTAGCGGGCCCCTCGACAGATACGCAGTATTTT. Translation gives CASGLAGPSTDTQYF.

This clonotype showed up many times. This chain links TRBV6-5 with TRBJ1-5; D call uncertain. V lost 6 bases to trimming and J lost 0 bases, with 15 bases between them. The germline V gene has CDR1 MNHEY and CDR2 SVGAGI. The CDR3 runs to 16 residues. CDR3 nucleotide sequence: TGTGCCAGCAGCCACGGGTCAGTCTATAGCAATCAGCCCCAGCATTTT. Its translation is CASSHGSVYSNQPQHF.

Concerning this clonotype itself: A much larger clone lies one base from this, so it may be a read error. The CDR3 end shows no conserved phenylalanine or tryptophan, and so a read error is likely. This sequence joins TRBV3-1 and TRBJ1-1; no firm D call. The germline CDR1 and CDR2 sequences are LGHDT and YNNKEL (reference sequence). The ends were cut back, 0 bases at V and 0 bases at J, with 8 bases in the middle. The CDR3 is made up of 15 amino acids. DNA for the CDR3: TGTGCCAGCAGCCAAGATTGGCGAATGAACACTGAAGCTTTCCTT. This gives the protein CASSQDWRMNTEAFL.

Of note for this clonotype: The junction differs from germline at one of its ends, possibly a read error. The chain's CDR3 is CASSQDRAAGNTEALF. The CDR3 DNA reads as TGTGCCAGCAGCCAAGATCGGGCGGCGGGGAACACTGAAGCTCTCTTT. The chain joins TRBV3-1 to TRBJ1-1; D unclear. The CDR3 has 16 residues. Germline CDR1 reads LGHDT; CDR2 reads YNNKEL (reference sequence). Drawing the rest from reference TRBV3-1 and TRBJ1-1, the complete variable domain is DTAVSQTPKYLVTQMGNDKSIKCEQNLGHDTMYWYKQDSKKFLKIMFSYNNKELIINETVPNRFSPKSPDKAHLNLHINSLELGDSAVYFCASSQDRAAGNTEALFGQGTRLTVV.

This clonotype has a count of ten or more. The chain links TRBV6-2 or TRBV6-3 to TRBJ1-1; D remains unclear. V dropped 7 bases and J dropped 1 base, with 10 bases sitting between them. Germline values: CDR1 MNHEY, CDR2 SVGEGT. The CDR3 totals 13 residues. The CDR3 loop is CASKVGPNTEAFF. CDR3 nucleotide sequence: TGTGCCAGCAAGGTGGGTCCGAACACTGAAGCTTTCTTT.

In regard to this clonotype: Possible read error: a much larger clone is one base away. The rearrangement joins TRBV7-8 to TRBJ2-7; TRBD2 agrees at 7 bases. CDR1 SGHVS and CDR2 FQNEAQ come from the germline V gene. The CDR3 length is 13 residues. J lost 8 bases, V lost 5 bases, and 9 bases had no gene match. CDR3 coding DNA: TGTGCCAGCAGCATGGGGGGGGGGTACAAGCAGTACTTC. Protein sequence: CASSMGGGYKQYF. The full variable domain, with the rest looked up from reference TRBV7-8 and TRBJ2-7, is GAGVSQSPRYKVAKRGQDVALRCDPISGHVSLFWYQQALGQGPEFLTYFQNEAQLDKSGLPSDRFFAERPEGSVSTLKIQRTQQEDSAVYLCASSMGGGYKQYFGPGTRLTVT.

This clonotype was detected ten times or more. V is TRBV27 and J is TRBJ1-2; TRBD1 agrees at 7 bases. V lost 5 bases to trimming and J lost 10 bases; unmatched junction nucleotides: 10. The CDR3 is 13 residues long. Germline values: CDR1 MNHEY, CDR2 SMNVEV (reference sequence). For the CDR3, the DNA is TGTGCCAGCAGTCTGTTTGAGGGGGCAGACTACACCTTC. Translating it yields CASSLFEGADYTF.

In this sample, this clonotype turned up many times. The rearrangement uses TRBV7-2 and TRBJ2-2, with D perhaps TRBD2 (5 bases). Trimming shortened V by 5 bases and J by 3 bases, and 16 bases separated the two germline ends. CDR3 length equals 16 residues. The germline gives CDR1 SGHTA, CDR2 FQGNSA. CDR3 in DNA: TGTGCCAGCAGCCAATGGTACGGTAGCGACACCGGGGAGCTGTTTTTT. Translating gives CASSQWYGSDTGELFF. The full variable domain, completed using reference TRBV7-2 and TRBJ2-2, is GAGVSQSPSNKVTEKGKDVELRCDPISGHTALYWYRQSLGQGLEFLIYFQGNSAPDKSGLPSDRFSAERTGGSVSTLTIQRTQQEDSAVYLCASSQWYGSDTGELFFGEGSRLTVL.

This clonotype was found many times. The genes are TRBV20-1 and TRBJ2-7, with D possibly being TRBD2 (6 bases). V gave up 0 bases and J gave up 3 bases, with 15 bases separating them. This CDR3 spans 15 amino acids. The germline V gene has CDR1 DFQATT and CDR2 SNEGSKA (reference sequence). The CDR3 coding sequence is TGCAGTGCTAGAGATGTCGGCGGGAACCTCTACGAGCAGTACTTC. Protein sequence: CSARDVGGNLYEQYF.

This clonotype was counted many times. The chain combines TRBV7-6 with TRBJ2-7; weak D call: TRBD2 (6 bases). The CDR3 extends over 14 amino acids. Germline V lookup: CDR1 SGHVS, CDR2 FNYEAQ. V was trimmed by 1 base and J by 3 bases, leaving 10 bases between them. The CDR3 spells CASSLEGEDYEQYF. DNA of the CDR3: TGTGCCAGCAGCTTAGAAGGGGAGGACTACGAGCAGTACTTC.

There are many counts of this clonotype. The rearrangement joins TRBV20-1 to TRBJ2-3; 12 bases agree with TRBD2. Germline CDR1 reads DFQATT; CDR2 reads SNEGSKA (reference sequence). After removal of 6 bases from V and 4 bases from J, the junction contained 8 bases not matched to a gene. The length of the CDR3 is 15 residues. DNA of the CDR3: TGCAGTGCCAGACTAGCGGGAGAGGTCCCAGATACGCAGTATTTT. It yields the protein CSARLAGEVPDTQYF.

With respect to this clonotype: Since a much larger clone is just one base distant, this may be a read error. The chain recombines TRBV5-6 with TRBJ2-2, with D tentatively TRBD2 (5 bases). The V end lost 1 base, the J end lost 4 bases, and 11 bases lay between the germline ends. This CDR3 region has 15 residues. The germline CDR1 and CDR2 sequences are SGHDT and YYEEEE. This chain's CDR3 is CASSLRERSTGELFF. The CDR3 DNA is TGTGCCAGCAGCTTGAGGGAGAGGAGCACCGGGGAGCTGTTTTTT.

CDR3 region: CASSSHREDTEAFF. DNA for the CDR3: TGCGCCAGCAGCTCCCACAGGGAGGACACTGAAGCTTTCTTT. The chain links TRBV5-1 to TRBJ1-1; D may be TRBD1 (6 bases). From germline, CDR1 is SGHRS and CDR2 YFSETQ. The CDR3 spans 14 residues. V lost 3 bases, J lost 3 bases, and 12 bases lay in between.

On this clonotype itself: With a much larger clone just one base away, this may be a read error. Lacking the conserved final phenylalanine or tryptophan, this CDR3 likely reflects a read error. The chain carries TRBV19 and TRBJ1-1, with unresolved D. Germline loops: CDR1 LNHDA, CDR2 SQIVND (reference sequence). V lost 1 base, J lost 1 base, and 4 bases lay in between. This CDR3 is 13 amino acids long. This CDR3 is CASSIGANTEAFY. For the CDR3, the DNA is TGTGCCAGTAGTATAGGGGCGAACACTGAAGCTTTCTAT.

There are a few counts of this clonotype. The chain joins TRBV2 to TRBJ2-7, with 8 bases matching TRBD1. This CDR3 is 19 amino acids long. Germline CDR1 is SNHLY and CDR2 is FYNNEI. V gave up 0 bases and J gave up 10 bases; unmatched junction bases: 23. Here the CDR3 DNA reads TGTGCCAGCAGTGAAGCTGGGACAGGAGCAAGGGCCCTCGATTTCGGTCAGTACTTC. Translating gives CASSEAGTGARALDFGQYF.

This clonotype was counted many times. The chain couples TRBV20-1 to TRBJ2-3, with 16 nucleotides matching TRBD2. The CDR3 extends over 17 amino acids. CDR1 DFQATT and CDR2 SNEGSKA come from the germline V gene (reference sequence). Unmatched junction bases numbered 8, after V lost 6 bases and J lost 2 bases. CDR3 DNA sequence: TGCAGTGCCAAGGGACTAGCGGGAGGGCGGGACACAGATACGCAGTATTTT. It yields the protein CSAKGLAGGRDTDTQYF.

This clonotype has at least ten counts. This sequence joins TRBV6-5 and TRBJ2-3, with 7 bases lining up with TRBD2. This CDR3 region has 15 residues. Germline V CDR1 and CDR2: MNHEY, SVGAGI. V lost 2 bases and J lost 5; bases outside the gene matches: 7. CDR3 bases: TGTGCCAGCAGTTACAGCGGGATCGGTATAGATACGCAGTATTTT. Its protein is CASSYSGIGIDTQYF.

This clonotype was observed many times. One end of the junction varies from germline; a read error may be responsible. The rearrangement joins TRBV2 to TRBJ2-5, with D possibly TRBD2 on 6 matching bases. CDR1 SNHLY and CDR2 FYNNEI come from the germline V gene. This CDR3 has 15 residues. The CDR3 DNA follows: TGTGCCAGCAGCGGCGCAGAGGGGACTCAAGAGACCCGGTACTTC. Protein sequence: CASSGAEGTQETRYF.

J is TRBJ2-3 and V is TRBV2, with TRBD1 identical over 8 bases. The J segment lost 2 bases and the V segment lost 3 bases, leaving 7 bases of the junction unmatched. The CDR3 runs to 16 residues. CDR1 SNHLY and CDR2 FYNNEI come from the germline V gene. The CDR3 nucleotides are TGTGCCAGCAGTGAGCCAGGGGGCAAATTCACAGATACGCAGTATTTT. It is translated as CASSEPGGKFTDTQYF.

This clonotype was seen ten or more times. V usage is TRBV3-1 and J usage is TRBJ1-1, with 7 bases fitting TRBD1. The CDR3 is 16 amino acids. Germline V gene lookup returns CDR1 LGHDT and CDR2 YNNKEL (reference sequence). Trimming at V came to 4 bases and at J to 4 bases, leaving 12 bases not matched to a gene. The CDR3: CASSPKRPGGVTEAFF. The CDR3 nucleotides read TGTGCCAGCAGCCCCAAGAGGCCAGGGGGAGTCACTGAAGCTTTCTTT. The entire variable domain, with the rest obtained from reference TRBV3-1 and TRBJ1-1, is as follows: DTAVSQTPKYLVTQMGNDKSIKCEQNLGHDTMYWYKQDSKKFLKIMFSYNNKELIINETVPNRFSPKSPDKAHLNLHINSLELGDSAVYFCASSPKRPGGVTEAFFGQGTRLTVV.

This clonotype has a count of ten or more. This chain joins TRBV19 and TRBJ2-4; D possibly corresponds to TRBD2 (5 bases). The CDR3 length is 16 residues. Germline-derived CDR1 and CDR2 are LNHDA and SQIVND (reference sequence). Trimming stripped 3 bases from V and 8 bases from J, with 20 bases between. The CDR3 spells CASSIGGGRSLDIQYF. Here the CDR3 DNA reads TGTGCCAGTAGTATCGGAGGTGGCAGGAGTCTAGACATTCAGTACTTC.

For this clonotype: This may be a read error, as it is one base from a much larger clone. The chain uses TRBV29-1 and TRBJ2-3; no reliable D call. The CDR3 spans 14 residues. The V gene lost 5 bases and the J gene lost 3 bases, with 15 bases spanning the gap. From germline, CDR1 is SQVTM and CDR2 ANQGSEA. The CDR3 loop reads CSVQSMSVTDTQYF. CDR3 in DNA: TGCAGCGTTCAATCAATGTCTGTTACAGATACGCAGTATTTT.

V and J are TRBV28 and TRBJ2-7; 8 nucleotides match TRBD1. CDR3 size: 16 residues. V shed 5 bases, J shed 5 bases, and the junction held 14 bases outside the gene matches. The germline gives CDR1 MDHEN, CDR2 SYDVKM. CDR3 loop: CASSDIRGPVGDEQYF. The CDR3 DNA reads TGTGCCAGCAGTGATATCAGGGGGCCGGTAGGAGACGAGCAGTACTTC.

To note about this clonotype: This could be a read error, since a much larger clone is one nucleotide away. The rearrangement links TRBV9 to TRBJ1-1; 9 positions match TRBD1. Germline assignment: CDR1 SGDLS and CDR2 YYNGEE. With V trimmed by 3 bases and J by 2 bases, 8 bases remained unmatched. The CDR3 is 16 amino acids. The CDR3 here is CASSALADRGNTEAFF. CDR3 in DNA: TGTGCCAGCAGCGCTTTGGCGGACAGGGGTAACACTGAAGCTTTCTTT.

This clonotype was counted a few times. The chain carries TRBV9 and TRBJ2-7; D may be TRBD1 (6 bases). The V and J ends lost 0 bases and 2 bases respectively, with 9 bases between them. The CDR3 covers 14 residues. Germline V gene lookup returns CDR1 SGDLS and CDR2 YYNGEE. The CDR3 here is CASSVADSPYEQYF. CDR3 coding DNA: TGTGCCAGCAGCGTAGCGGACAGCCCCTACGAGCAGTACTTC.

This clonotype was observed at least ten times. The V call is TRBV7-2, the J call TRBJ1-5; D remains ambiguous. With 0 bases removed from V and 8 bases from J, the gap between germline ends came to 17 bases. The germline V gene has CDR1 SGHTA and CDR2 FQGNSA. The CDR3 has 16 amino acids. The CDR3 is CASSLAVVEVMEPQHF. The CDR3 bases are TGTGCCAGCAGCTTAGCTGTAGTGGAGGTTATGGAGCCCCAGCATTTT. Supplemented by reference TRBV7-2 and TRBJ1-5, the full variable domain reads GAGVSQSPSNKVTEKGKDVELRCDPISGHTALYWYRQSLGQGLEFLIYFQGNSAPDKSGLPSDRFSAERTGGSVSTLTIQRTQQEDSAVYLCASSLAVVEVMEPQHFGDGTRLSIL.